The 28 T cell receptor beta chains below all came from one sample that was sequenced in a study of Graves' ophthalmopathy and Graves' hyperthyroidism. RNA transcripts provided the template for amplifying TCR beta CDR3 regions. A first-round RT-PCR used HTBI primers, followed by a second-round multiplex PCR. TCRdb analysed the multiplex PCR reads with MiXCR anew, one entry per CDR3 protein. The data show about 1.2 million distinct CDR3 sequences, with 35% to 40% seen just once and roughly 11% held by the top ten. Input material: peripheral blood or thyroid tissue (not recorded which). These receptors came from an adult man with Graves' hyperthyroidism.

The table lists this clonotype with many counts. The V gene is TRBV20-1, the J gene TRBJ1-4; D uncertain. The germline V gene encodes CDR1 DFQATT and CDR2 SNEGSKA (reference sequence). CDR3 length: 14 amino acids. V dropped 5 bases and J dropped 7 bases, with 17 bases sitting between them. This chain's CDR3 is CSADPGRGGEKLFF. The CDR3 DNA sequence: TGCAGTGCTGACCCCGGGAGAGGTGGTGAAAAACTGTTTTTT.

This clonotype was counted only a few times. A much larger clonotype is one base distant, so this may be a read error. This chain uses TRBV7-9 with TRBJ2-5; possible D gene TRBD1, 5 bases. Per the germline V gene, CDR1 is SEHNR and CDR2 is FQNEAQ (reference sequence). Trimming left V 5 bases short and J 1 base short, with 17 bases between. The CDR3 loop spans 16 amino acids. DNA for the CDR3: TGTGCCAGCAGCCCAGACGGCCGTGGGGCCCAAGAGACCCAGTACTTC. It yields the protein CASSPDGRGAQETQYF. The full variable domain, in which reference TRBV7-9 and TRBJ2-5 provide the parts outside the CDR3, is DTGVSQNPRHKITKRGQNVTFRCDPISEHNRLYWYRQTLGQGPEFLTYFQNEAQLEKSRLLSDRFSAERPKGSFSTLEIQRTEQGDSAMYLCASSPDGRGAQETQYFGPGTRLLVL.

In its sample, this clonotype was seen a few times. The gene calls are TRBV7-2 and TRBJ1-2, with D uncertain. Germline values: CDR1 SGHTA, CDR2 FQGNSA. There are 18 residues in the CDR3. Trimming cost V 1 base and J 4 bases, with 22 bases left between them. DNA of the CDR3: TGTGCCAGCAGCTTAGAGGTTGGGAGGAGTACCCGTTCCTATGGCTACACCTTC. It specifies CASSLEVGRSTRSYGYTF.

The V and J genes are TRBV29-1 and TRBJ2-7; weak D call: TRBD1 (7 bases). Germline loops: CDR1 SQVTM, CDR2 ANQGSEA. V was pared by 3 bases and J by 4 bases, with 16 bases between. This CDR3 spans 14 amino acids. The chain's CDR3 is CSVEEGAESYEQYF. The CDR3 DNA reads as TGCAGCGTTGAGGAGGGGGCAGAAAGTTACGAGCAGTACTTC.

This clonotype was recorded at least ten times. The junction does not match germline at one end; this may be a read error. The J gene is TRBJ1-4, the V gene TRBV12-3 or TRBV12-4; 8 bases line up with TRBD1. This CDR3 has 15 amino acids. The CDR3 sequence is CASSPDRATNEKLFF. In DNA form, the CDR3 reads TGCGCCAGCAGCCCGGACAGGGCAACTAATGAAAAACTGTTTTTT.

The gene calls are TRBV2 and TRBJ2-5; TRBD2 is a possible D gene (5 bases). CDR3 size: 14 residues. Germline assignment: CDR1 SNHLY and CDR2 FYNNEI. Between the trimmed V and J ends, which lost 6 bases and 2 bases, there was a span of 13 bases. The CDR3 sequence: CASSFGRTQETQYF. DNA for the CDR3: TGTGCCAGCAGCTTCGGCAGGACTCAAGAGACCCAGTACTTC.

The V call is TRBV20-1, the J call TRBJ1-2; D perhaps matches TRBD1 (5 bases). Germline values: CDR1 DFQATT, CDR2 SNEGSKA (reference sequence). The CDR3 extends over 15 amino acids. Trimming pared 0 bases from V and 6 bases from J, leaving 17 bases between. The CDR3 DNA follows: TGCAGTGCTAGAGAAGGTTTGAGGGGAGGAGATGGCTACACCTTC. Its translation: CSAREGLRGGDGYTF.

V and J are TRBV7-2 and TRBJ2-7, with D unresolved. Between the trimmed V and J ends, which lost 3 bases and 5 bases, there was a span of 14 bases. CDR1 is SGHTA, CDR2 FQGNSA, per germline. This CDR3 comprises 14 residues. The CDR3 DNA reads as TGTGCCAGCAGCTTGGACCCCAATGGTCACGAGCAGTACTTC. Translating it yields CASSLDPNGHEQYF. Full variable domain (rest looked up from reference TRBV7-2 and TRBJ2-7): GAGVSQSPSNKVTEKGKDVELRCDPISGHTALYWYRQSLGQGLEFLIYFQGNSAPDKSGLPSDRFSAERTGGSVSTLTIQRTQQEDSAVYLCASSLDPNGHEQYFGPGTRLTVT.

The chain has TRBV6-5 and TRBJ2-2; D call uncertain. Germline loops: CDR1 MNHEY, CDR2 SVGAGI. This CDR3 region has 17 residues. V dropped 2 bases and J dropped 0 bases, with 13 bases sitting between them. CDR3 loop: CASSYSRRAANTGELFF. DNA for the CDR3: TGTGCCAGCAGTTACAGTCGACGAGCCGCGAACACCGGGGAGCTGTTTTTT.

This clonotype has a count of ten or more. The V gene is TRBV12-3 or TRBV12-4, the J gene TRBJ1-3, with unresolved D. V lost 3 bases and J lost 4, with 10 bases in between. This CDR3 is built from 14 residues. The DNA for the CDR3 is TGTGCCAGCAGTTTTGCCAGTCCGGGAAACACCATATATTTT. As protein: CASSFASPGNTIYF.

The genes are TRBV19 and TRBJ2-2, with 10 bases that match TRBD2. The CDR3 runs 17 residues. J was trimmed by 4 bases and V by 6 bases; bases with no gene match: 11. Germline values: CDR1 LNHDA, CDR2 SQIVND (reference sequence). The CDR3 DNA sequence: TGTGCCAGTAGGCCACTTCCGGGACTAGCGACCACCGGGGAGCTGTTTTTT. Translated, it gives CASRPLPGLATTGELFF.

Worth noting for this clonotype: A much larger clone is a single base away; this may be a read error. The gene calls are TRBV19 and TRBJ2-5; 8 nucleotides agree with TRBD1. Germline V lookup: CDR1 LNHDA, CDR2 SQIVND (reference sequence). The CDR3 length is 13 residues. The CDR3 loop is CASWGQAQETQHF. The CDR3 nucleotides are TGTGCCAGCTGGGGACAGGCTCAAGAGACCCAGCACTTC.

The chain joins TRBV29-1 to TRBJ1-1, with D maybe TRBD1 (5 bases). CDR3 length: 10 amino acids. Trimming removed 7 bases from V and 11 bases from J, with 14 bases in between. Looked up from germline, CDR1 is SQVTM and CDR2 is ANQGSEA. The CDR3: CSGGLGGAFF. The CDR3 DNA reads TGCAGCGGCGGGTTGGGGGGGGCTTTCTTT. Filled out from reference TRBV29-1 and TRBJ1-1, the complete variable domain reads SAVISQKPSRDICQRGTSLTIQCQVDSQVTMMFWYRQQPGQSLTLIATANQGSEATYESGFVIDKFPISRPNLTFSTLTVSNMSPEDSSIYLCSGGLGGAFFGQGTRLTVV.

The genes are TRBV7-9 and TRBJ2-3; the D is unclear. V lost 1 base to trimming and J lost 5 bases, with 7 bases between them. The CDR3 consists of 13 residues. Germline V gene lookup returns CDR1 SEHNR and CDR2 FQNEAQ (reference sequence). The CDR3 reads CASSLEVGDTQYF. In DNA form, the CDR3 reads TGTGCCAGCAGCTTAGAGGTGGGAGATACGCAGTATTTT. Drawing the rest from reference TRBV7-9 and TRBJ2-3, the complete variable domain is DTGVSQNPRHKITKRGQNVTFRCDPISEHNRLYWYRQTLGQGPEFLTYFQNEAQLEKSRLLSDRFSAERPKGSFSTLEIQRTEQGDSAMYLCASSLEVGDTQYFGPGTRLTVL.

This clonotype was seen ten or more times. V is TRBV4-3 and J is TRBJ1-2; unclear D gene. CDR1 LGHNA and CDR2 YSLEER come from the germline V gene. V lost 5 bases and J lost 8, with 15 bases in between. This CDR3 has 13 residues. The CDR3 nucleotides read TGCGCCAGCAGCTACCTCCGCTGGGGAGGCTACACCTTC. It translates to CASSYLRWGGYTF.

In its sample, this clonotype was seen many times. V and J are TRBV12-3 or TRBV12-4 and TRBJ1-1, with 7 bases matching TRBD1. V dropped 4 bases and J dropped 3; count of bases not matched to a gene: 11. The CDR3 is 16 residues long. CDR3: CASSSSLTGMYTEAFF. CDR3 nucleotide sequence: TGTGCCAGCAGTTCCAGCCTGACAGGGATGTACACTGAAGCTTTCTTT.

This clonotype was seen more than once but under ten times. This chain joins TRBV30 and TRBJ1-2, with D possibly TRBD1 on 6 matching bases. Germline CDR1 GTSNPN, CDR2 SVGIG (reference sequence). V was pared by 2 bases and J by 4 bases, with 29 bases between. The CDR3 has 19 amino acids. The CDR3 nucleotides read TGTGCCTGGAGTCCCCCCGAGTTCCCTTCCGGGGGCAGGTTCTATGGCTACACCTTC. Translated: CAWSPPEFPSGGRFYGYTF.

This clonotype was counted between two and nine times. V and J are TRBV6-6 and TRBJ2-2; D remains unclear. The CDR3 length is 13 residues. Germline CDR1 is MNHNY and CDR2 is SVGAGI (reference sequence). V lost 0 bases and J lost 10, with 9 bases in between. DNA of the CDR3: TGTGCCAGCAGTTACTCGATTCTGTCGGAGCTGTTTTTT. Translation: CASSYSILSELFF.

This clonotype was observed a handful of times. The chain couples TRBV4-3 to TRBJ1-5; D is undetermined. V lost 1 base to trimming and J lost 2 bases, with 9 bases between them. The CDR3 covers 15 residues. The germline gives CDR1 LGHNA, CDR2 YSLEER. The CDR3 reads CASSQVRSGNQPQHF. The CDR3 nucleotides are TGCGCCAGCAGCCAAGTGAGGTCGGGCAATCAGCCCCAGCATTTT.

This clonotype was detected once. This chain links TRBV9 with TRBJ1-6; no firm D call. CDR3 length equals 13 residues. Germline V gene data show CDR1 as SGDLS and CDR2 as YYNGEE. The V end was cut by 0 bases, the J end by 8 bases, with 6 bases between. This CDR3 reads CASSVDGHSPLHF. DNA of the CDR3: TGTGCCAGCAGCGTAGATGGACATTCACCCCTCCACTTT.

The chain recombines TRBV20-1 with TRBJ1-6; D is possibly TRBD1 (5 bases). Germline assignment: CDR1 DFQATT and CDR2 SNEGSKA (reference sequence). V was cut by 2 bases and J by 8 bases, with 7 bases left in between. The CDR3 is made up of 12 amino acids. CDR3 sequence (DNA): TGCAGTGCTAGACAGGGACATTCACCCCTCCACTTT. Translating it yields CSARQGHSPLHF.

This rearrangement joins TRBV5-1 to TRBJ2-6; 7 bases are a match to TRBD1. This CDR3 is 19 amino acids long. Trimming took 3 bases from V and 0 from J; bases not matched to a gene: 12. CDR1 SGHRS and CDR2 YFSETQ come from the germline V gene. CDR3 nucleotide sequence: TGCGCCAGCAGCTCCTTCCCCCGGACAGGTAACTCTGGGGCCAACGTCCTGACTTTC. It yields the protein CASSSFPRTGNSGANVLTF.

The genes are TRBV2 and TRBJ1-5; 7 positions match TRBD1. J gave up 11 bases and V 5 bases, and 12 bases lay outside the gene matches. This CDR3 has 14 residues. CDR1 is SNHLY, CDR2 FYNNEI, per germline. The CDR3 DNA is TGTGCCAGCAGTTTGGACAGGCGCAGGGAGACCCAGCATTTT. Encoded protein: CASSLDRRRETQHF.

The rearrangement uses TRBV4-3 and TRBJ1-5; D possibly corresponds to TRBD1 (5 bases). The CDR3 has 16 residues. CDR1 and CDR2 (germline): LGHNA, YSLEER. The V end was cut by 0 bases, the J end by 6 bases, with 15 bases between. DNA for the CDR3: TGCGCCAGCAGCCAAGACAGATCAGGGATTCGTCAGCCCCAGCATTTT. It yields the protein CASSQDRSGIRQPQHF.

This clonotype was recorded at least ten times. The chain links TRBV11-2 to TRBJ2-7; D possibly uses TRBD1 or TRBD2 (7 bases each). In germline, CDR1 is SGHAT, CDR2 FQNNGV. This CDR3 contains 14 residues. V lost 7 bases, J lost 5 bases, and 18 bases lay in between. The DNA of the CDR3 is TGTGCCAGCACCCAGGGGGAGGGCCGCCACGAGCAGTACTTC. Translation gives CASTQGEGRHEQYF.

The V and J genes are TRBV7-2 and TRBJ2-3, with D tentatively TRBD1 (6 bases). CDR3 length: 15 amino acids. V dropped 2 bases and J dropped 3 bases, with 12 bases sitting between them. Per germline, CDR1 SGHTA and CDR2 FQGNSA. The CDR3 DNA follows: TGTGCCAGCAGCTTATTTGGCAGGGGTACAGATACGCAGTATTTT. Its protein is CASSLFGRGTDTQYF. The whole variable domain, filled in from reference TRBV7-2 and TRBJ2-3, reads GAGVSQSPSNKVTEKGKDVELRCDPISGHTALYWYRQSLGQGLEFLIYFQGNSAPDKSGLPSDRFSAERTGGSVSTLTIQRTQQEDSAVYLCASSLFGRGTDTQYFGPGTRLTVL.

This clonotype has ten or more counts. The CDR3 sequence is CASSLAEGGETQYF. The CDR3 bases are TGCGCCAGCAGCTTGGCCGAGGGGGGAGAGACCCAGTACTTC. The V call is TRBV5-1, the J call TRBJ2-5; D possibly uses TRBD1 or TRBD2 (6 bases each). The V end lost 0 bases, the J end lost 4 bases, and 10 bases lay between the germline ends. The CDR3 length is 14 residues. Germline V gives CDR1 SGHRS, CDR2 YFSETQ.

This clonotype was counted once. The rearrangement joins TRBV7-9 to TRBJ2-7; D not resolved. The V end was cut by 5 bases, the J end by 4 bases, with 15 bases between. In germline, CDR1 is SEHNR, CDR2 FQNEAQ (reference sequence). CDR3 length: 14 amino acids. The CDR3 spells CASSPSRSLYEQYF. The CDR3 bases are TGTGCCAGCAGCCCAAGCAGGAGTTTGTACGAGCAGTACTTC.